A selection of T cell receptor beta chains follows, all from one sample in a study of cytomegalovirus exposure and HLA in healthy donors. Clones were read by immunoSEQ multiplex PCR, and TCRdb kept only the in-frame ones, dropping some. This sample has approximately 130,000 clones, with 72% found just once. The sequencing input was PBMCs. Every receptor here comes from a man aged 45-60 years in good health and CMV-seropositive. Each CDR3 is given with its conserved first and last residue. The order of the fields is clone size, J gene, D gene, V gene, CDR3 protein, CDR3 DNA. A D gene is named only where the DNA matches it firmly. Expanded clones are given a class, and other clones once, few, many or no size at all.

clone_size: NA; j_call: TRBJ2-7; d_call: NA; v_call: TRBV27; cdr3_aa: CASSPNRDSFRSYEQYF; cdr3_nt: TGTGCCAGCAGTCCAAACCGCGACTCTTTTCGCTCCTACGAGCAGTACTTC
clone_size: NA; j_call: TRBJ2-3; d_call: NA; v_call: TRBV10-3; cdr3_aa: CAISDGGMADTQYF; cdr3_nt: TGTGCCATCAGTGACGGGGGTATGGCAGATACGCAGTATTTT
clone_size: NA; j_call: TRBJ1-1; d_call: TRBD1; v_call: TRBV4-2; cdr3_aa: CASSQDRDRTNTEAFF; cdr3_nt: TGTGCCAGCAGCCAAGATAGGGACAGGACAAACACTGAAGCTTTCTTT
clone_size: NA; j_call: TRBJ1-2; d_call: NA; v_call: TRBV19; cdr3_aa: CASSIAGINYGYTF; cdr3_nt: TGTGCCAGTAGTATAGCCGGGATTAACTATGGCTACACCTTC
clone_size: NA; j_call: TRBJ2-7; d_call: NA; v_call: TRBV7-2; cdr3_aa: CASSLVNGDEQYF; cdr3_nt: TGTGCCAGCAGCTTAGTGAACGGGGACGAGCAGTACTTC
clone_size: NA; j_call: TRBJ2-1; d_call: NA; v_call: TRBV11-2; cdr3_aa: CASSLAGQNKGFF; cdr3_nt: TGTGCCAGCAGCTTAGCAGGACAGAACAAGGGGTTCTTC
clone_size: few; j_call: TRBJ1-2; d_call: TRBD1; v_call: TRBV2; cdr3_aa: CASSEGPGGAYGYTF; cdr3_nt: TGTGCCAGCAGTGAAGGGCCAGGGGGCGCTTATGGCTACACCTTC
clone_size: few; j_call: TRBJ1-1; d_call: NA; v_call: TRBV29-1; cdr3_aa: CSVGGYSVTEAFF; cdr3_nt: TGCAGCGTTGGGGGCTACTCGGTCACTGAAGCTTTCTTT
clone_size: few; j_call: TRBJ1-1; d_call: NA; v_call: TRBV7-9; cdr3_aa: CASSLVTGNTEAFF; cdr3_nt: TGTGCCAGCAGCTTAGTGACAGGGAACACTGAAGCTTTCTTT
clone_size: NA; j_call: TRBJ2-3; d_call: NA; v_call: TRBV4-1; cdr3_aa: CASSQFSFYTQYF; cdr3_nt: TGCGCCAGCAGCCAGTTTAGTTTTTATACGCAGTATTTT
clone_size: NA; j_call: TRBJ2-3; d_call: NA; v_call: TRBV6-5; cdr3_aa: CASSYSNSSGTDTQYF; cdr3_nt: TGTGCCAGCAGTTACTCCAACTCGTCCGGCACAGATACGCAGTATTTT
clone_size: NA; j_call: TRBJ1-6; d_call: TRBD1; v_call: TRBV7-9; cdr3_aa: CASSTGQGNSPLHF; cdr3_nt: TGTGCCAGCAGCACAGGACAGGGTAATTCACCCCTCCACTTT
clone_size: NA; j_call: TRBJ2-1; d_call: TRBD1; v_call: TRBV5-1; cdr3_aa: CASSLEDRFHDEQFF; cdr3_nt: TGCGCCAGCAGCTTGGAGGACAGGTTTCACGATGAGCAGTTCTTC
clone_size: NA; j_call: TRBJ1-4; d_call: NA; v_call: TRBV18; cdr3_aa: CASSGGTELNEKLFF; cdr3_nt: TGTGCCAGCTCGGGCGGGACGGAACTTAATGAAAAACTGTTTTTT
clone_size: NA; j_call: TRBJ2-7; d_call: NA; v_call: TRBV5-6; cdr3_aa: CASSSPGGFSYEQYF; cdr3_nt: TGTGCCAGCAGCTCCCCCGGGGGTTTCTCCTACGAGCAGTACTTC
clone_size: NA; j_call: TRBJ2-1; d_call: TRBD2; v_call: TRBV19; cdr3_aa: CASSVMTSGARDEQFF; cdr3_nt: TGTGCCAGTAGTGTCATGACTAGCGGGGCTAGGGATGAGCAGTTCTTC
clone_size: once; j_call: TRBJ1-5; d_call: NA; v_call: TRBV5-6; cdr3_aa: CASSGGAAQPQHF; cdr3_nt: TGTGCCAGCAGCGGGGGGGCGGCTCAGCCCCAGCATTTT
clone_size: NA; j_call: TRBJ2-7; d_call: NA; v_call: TRBV6-1; cdr3_aa: CASSPGLGGEQYF; cdr3_nt: TGTGCCAGCAGTCCGGGTCTAGGGGGCGAGCAGTACTTC
clone_size: NA; j_call: TRBJ2-7; d_call: TRBD1; v_call: TRBV5-1; cdr3_aa: CASSSDRGLSIEQYF; cdr3_nt: TGCGCCAGCAGCTCGGACAGGGGACTGTCGATAGAGCAGTACTTC
clone_size: NA; j_call: TRBJ2-1; d_call: NA; v_call: TRBV7-2; cdr3_aa: CASSLTGDYNEQFF; cdr3_nt: TGTGCCAGCAGCTTAACGGGGGACTACAATGAGCAGTTCTTC
clone_size: NA; j_call: TRBJ1-4; d_call: NA; v_call: TRBV7-6; cdr3_aa: CASSAARTDNEKLFF; cdr3_nt: TGTGCCAGCAGCGCTGCTAGGACAGATAATGAAAAACTGTTTTTT
clone_size: NA; j_call: TRBJ1-1; d_call: NA; v_call: TRBV18; cdr3_aa: CASSGDLGNTEAFF; cdr3_nt: TGTGCCAGCTCCGGGGACTTAGGGAACACTGAAGCTTTCTTT
clone_size: NA; j_call: TRBJ1-5; d_call: NA; v_call: TRBV7-2; cdr3_aa: CASSLAGDQPQHF; cdr3_nt: TGTGCCAGCAGCTTAGCAGGGGATCAGCCCCAGCATTTT
clone_size: NA; j_call: TRBJ2-5; d_call: TRBD1; v_call: TRBV7-9; cdr3_aa: CASSFGQGQETQYF; cdr3_nt: TGTGCCAGCAGCTTCGGACAGGGTCAAGAGACCCAGTACTTC
clone_size: NA; j_call: TRBJ2-2; d_call: TRBD2; v_call: TRBV9; cdr3_aa: CASSKGLAGELFF; cdr3_nt: TGTGCCAGCAGCAAAGGACTAGCCGGGGAGCTGTTTTTT
clone_size: NA; j_call: TRBJ2-7; d_call: TRBD2; v_call: TRBV9; cdr3_aa: CASSVGSSGGVEQYF; cdr3_nt: TGTGCCAGCAGCGTAGGTTCTAGCGGGGGGGTCGAGCAGTACTTC
clone_size: NA; j_call: TRBJ1-6; d_call: TRBD1; v_call: TRBV4-1; cdr3_aa: CASSQDGGWTGVSPLHF; cdr3_nt: TGCGCCAGCAGCCAAGATGGGGGGTGGACAGGGGTTTCACCCCTCCACTTT
clone_size: NA; j_call: TRBJ2-7; d_call: NA; v_call: TRBV5-3; cdr3_aa: CARSLRRQGGSYEQYF; cdr3_nt: TGTGCCAGAAGCTTGCGGCGACAGGGAGGATCCTACGAGCAGTACTTC
clone_size: NA; j_call: TRBJ2-3; d_call: TRBD2; v_call: TRBV5-1; cdr3_aa: CASSFSPGTSKGTQYF; cdr3_nt: TGCGCCAGCAGCTTTTCTCCCGGGACTAGCAAGGGTACGCAGTATTTT
clone_size: NA; j_call: TRBJ2-7; d_call: NA; v_call: TRBV7-9; cdr3_aa: CASSLVQSSYEQYF; cdr3_nt: TGTGCCAGCAGCTTAGTACAGAGCTCCTACGAGCAGTACTTC
clone_size: few; j_call: TRBJ1-6; d_call: NA; v_call: TRBV19; cdr3_aa: CASSMREQSPLHF; cdr3_nt: TGTGCCAGTAGTATGAGGGAGCAATCACCCCTCCACTTT
clone_size: NA; j_call: TRBJ1-3; d_call: NA; v_call: TRBV4-1; cdr3_aa: CASSPPSSGAGNTIYF; cdr3_nt: TGCGCCAGCAGCCCCCCCAGTTCAGGGGCTGGAAACACCATATATTTT
clone_size: NA; j_call: TRBJ2-3; d_call: TRBD2; v_call: TRBV9; cdr3_aa: CASSISSGSTDTQYF; cdr3_nt: TGTGCCAGCAGCATCTCTAGCGGGAGCACAGATACGCAGTATTTT
clone_size: few; j_call: TRBJ1-1; d_call: NA; v_call: TRBV5-1; cdr3_aa: CASSSQGGTEAFF; cdr3_nt: TGCGCCAGCAGCTCTCAGGGAGGCACTGAAGCTTTCTTT
clone_size: NA; j_call: TRBJ2-2; d_call: TRBD2; v_call: TRBV2; cdr3_aa: CASRPSGTGELFF; cdr3_nt: TGTGCCAGCAGACCTAGCGGGACCGGGGAGCTGTTTTTT
clone_size: NA; j_call: TRBJ1-5; d_call: NA; v_call: TRBV19; cdr3_aa: CASSIGKQGQPQHF; cdr3_nt: TGTGCCAGTAGTATCGGTAAGCAGGGGCAGCCCCAGCATTTT
clone_size: NA; j_call: TRBJ1-3; d_call: NA; v_call: TRBV18; cdr3_aa: CASSRVGALLISGNTIYF; cdr3_nt: TGTGCCAGCTCGCGAGTGGGAGCTCTCCTCATCTCTGGAAACACCATATATTTT
clone_size: NA; j_call: TRBJ1-2; d_call: TRBD1; v_call: TRBV7-2; cdr3_aa: CASSLDGTGGYGYTF; cdr3_nt: TGTGCCAGCAGCTTAGATGGGACAGGGGGCTATGGCTACACCTTC
clone_size: NA; j_call: TRBJ2-4; d_call: TRBD1; v_call: TRBV5-6; cdr3_aa: CASSPRSTGTGFAKNIQYF; cdr3_nt: TGTGCCAGCAGCCCCCGCTCTACCGGGACAGGGTTCGCCAAAAACATTCAGTACTTC
clone_size: once; j_call: TRBJ2-7; d_call: TRBD2; v_call: TRBV7-3; cdr3_aa: CASSLDSSGPYEQYF; cdr3_nt: TGTGCCAGCAGCTTAGACTCTAGCGGTCCCTACGAGCAGTACTTC
clone_size: NA; j_call: TRBJ1-1; d_call: NA; v_call: TRBV29-1; cdr3_aa: CSVEDRFGTEAFF; cdr3_nt: TGCAGCGTTGAAGATCGGTTCGGGACTGAAGCTTTCTTT
clone_size: NA; j_call: TRBJ1-4; d_call: NA; v_call: TRBV11-1; cdr3_aa: CASSTFPEGSANEKLFF; cdr3_nt: TGTGCCAGCAGCACCTTTCCAGAGGGCTCGGCTAATGAAAAACTGTTTTTT
clone_size: NA; j_call: TRBJ1-2; d_call: NA; v_call: TRBV6-5; cdr3_aa: CASRDDGNYGYTF; cdr3_nt: TGTGCCAGCAGAGACGACGGGAACTATGGCTACACCTTC
clone_size: NA; j_call: TRBJ1-4; d_call: NA; v_call: TRBV18; cdr3_aa: CASCTATNEKLFF; cdr3_nt: TGTGCCAGCTGCACTGCAACTAATGAAAAACTGTTTTTT
clone_size: NA; j_call: TRBJ1-1; d_call: NA; v_call: TRBV6-6; cdr3_aa: CASSYSDRNTEAFF; cdr3_nt: TGTGCCAGCAGTTACTCTGACAGGAACACTGAAGCTTTCTTT
clone_size: NA; j_call: TRBJ2-2; d_call: NA; v_call: TRBV19; cdr3_aa: CASSSLLGGELFF; cdr3_nt: TGTGCCAGTAGTTCCCTCCTCGGCGGGGAGCTGTTTTTT
clone_size: NA; j_call: TRBJ1-5; d_call: TRBD1; v_call: TRBV6-1; cdr3_aa: CASSGDRGQPQHF; cdr3_nt: TGTGCCAGCAGTGGGGACAGGGGCCAGCCCCAGCATTTT
clone_size: NA; j_call: TRBJ2-7; d_call: TRBD2; v_call: TRBV5-1; cdr3_aa: CASRSGGGLYEQYF; cdr3_nt: TGCGCCAGCAGGTCGGGGGGGGGCCTCTACGAGCAGTACTTC
clone_size: NA; j_call: TRBJ1-5; d_call: NA; v_call: TRBV19; cdr3_aa: CASTPPGRGNQPQHF; cdr3_nt: TGTGCCAGTACCCCGCCGGGCAGGGGCAATCAGCCCCAGCATTTT
clone_size: few; j_call: TRBJ2-7; d_call: TRBD2; v_call: TRBV7-9; cdr3_aa: CASSLIGSGSPEQYF; cdr3_nt: TGTGCCAGCAGCTTAATAGGTAGCGGGAGCCCCGAGCAGTACTTC
clone_size: NA; j_call: TRBJ2-7; d_call: TRBD1; v_call: TRBV29-1; cdr3_aa: CSVERTGPNSYEQYF; cdr3_nt: TGCAGCGTTGAACGGACAGGGCCCAACTCCTACGAGCAGTACTTC
clone_size: NA; j_call: TRBJ2-2; d_call: TRBD2; v_call: TRBV5-1; cdr3_aa: CASSLDAGGTGELFF; cdr3_nt: TGCGCCAGCAGCTTGGATGCGGGGGGCACCGGGGAGCTGTTTTTT
clone_size: NA; j_call: TRBJ1-1; d_call: NA; v_call: TRBV28; cdr3_aa: CASSTGITEAFF; cdr3_nt: TGTGCCAGCAGTACCGGGATCACTGAAGCTTTCTTT
clone_size: NA; j_call: TRBJ2-1; d_call: NA; v_call: TRBV7-8; cdr3_aa: CASSLELDREQFF; cdr3_nt: TGTGCCAGCAGCTTAGAACTAGATCGTGAGCAGTTCTTC